The clone carrying this T cell receptor (beta chain) was seen a handful of times. Documented time point: blood at routine non-recurrence follow-up after resection. Whole RNA, isolated from tumor, nontumor lung or frozen PBMC, was sequenced without prior sorting. CDR3 length: 14 amino acids. Trimming shortened V by 2 bases and J by 4 bases, and 11 bases separated the two germline ends. CDR1 is DFQATT, CDR2 SNEGSKA, per germline (reference sequence). Each CDR3 protein is one row after TCRdb ran MiXCR on the 5' RACE reads. The table shows around 4,800 distinct CDR3 sequences, with approximately 24% occurring only once. These data originate in a study of spatial heterogeneity in lung cancer. Study details: The donors were approximately 65 patients with non-small cell lung cancer that was early-stage and untreated.

This receptor was identified in a male donor with early-stage non-small cell lung cancer. The material was PBMCs, obtained at follow-up. The chain couples TRBV20-1 to TRBJ2-2, with D possibly matching TRBD2 (5 bases). The CDR3 reads CSARNSGSTGELFF. The CDR3 bases are TGCAGTGCTAGAAACAGCGGTTCCACCGGGGAGCTGTTTTTT.